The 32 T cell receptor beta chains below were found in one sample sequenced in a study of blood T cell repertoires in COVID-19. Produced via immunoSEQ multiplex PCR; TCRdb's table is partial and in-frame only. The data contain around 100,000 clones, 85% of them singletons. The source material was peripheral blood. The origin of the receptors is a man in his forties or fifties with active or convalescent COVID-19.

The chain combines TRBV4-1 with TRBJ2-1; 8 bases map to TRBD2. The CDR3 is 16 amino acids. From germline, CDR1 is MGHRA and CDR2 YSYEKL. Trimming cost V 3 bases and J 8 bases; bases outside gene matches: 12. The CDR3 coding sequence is TGCGCCAGCAGCCAGACAGGTAGCGGGATTTGGGATGAGCAGTTCTTC. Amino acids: CASSQTGSGIWDEQFF.

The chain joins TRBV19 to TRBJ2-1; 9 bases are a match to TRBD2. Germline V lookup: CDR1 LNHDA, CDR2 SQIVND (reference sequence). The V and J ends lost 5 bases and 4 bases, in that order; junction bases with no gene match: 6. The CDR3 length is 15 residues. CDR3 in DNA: TGTGCCAGTAGTTTCGCGGGAGGGGGGTACAATGAGCAGTTCTTC. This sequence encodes CASSFAGGGYNEQFF.

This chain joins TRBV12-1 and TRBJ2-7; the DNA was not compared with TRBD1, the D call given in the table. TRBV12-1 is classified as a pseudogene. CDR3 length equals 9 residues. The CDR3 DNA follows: TGTGCCACCCCATACGAGCAGTACTTC. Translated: CATPYEQYF.

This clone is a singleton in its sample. CDR3 DNA sequence: TGTGCCAGTAGTATTGGGCAGGGTAGTTCACCCCTCCACTTT. This codes for CASSIGQGSSPLHF. The rearrangement links TRBV19 to TRBJ1-6; possibly TRBD1 for D (5 bases). This CDR3 is built from 14 residues. CDR1 LNHDA and CDR2 SQIVND come from the germline V gene (reference sequence). The V end was cut by 3 bases, the J end by 9 bases, with 12 bases between.

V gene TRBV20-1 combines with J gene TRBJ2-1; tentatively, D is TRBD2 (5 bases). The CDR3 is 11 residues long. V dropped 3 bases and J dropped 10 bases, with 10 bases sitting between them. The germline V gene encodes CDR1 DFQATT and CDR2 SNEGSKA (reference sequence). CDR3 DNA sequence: TGCAGTGCTAGGTCAGCGGAAGAGCAGTTCTTC. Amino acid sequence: CSARSAEEQFF.

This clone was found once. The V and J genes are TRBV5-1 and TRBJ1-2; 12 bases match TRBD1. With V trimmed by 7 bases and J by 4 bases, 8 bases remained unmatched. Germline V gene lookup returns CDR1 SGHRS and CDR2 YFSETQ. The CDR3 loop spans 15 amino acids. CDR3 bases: TGCGCCAGCGGGGCCGGGACAGGGGGCGCCTATGGCTACACCTTC. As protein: CASGAGTGGAYGYTF.

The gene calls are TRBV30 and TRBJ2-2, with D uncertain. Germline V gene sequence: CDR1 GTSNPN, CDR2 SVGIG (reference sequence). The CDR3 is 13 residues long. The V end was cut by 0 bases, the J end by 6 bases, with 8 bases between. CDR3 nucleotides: TGTGCCTGGAGTGTATGGGCAGCCGGGGAGCTGTTTTTT. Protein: CAWSVWAAGELFF. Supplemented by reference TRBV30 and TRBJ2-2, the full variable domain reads SQTIHQWPATLVQPVGSPLSLECTVEGTSNPNLYWYRQAAGRGLQLLFYSVGIGQISSEVPQNLSASRPQDRQFILSSKKLLLSDSGFYLCAWSVWAAGELFFGEGSRLTVL.

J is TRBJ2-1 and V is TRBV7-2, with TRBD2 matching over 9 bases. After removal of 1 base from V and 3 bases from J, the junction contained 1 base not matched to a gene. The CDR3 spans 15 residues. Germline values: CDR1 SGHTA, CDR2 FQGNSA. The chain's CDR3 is CASSLGSGSYNEQFF. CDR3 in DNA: TGTGCCAGCAGCTTAGGTAGCGGGAGCTACAATGAGCAGTTCTTC.

The CDR3, as DNA: TGTGCTAGTGGTTTGGCCCCACAGGGGACTGAAGCTTTCTTT. As protein: CASGLAPQGTEAFF. V usage is TRBV12-5 and J usage is TRBJ1-1, with 7 bases fitting TRBD1. The germline CDR1 and CDR2 sequences are LGHNT and FRNRAP. J gave up 5 bases and V 1 base, and 4 bases lay outside the gene matches. CDR3 length: 14 amino acids.

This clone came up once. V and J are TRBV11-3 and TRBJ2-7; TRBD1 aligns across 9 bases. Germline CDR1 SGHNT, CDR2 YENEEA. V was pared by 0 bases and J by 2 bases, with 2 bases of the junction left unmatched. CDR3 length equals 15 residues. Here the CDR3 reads CASSLEGTGPYEQYF. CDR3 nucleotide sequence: TGTGCCAGCAGCTTAGAAGGGACAGGGCCCTACGAGCAGTACTTC.

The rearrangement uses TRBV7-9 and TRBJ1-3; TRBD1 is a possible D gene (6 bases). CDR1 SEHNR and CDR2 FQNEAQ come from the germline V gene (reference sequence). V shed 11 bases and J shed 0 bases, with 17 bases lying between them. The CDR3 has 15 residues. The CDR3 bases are TGTGCCGGAGGGCGGGGGGCCGACTCTGGAAACACCATATATTTT. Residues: CAGGRGADSGNTIYF.

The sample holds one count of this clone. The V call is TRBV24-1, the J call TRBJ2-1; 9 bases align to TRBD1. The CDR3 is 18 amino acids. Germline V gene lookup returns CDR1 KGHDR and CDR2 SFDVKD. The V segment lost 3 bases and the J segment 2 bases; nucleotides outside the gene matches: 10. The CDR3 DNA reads TGTGCCACCAGTGATCCCACCGGGACAGGGAAGCCCTACAATGAGCAGTTCTTC. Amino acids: CATSDPTGTGKPYNEQFF.

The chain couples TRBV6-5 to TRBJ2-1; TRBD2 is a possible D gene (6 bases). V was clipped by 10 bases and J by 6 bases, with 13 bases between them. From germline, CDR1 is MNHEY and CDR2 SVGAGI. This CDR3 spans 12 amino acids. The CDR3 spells CAINGGSNEQFF. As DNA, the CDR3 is TGTGCCATCAATGGAGGGAGCAATGAGCAGTTCTTC.

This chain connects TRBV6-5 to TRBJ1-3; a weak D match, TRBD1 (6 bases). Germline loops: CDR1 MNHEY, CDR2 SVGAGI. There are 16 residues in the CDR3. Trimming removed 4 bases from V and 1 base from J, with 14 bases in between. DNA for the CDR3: TGTGCCAGCAGTTTCAGGGGAGACAGTTCTGGAAACACCATATATTTT. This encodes CASSFRGDSSGNTIYF.

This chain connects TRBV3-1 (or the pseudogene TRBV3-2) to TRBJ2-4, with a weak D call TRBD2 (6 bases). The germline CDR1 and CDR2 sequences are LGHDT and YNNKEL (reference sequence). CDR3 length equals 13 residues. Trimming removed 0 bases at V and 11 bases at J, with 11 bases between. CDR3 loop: CASSQEDLALQYF. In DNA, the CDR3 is TGTGCCAGCAGCCAAGAGGACCTAGCGCTTCAGTACTTC.

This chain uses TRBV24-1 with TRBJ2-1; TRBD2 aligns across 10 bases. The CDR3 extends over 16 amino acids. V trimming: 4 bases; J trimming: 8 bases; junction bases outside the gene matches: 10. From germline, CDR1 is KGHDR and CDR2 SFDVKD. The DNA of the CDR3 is TGTGCCACCAGTGAGGGTGGGGCTAGCGGGAGCCATGAGCAGTTCTTC. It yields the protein CATSEGGASGSHEQFF.

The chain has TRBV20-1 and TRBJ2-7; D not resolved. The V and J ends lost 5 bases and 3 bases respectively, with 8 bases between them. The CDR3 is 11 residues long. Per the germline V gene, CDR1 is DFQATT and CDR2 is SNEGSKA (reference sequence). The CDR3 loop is CSAVSGYEQYF. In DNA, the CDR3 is TGCAGTGCTGTTTCCGGCTACGAGCAGTACTTC.

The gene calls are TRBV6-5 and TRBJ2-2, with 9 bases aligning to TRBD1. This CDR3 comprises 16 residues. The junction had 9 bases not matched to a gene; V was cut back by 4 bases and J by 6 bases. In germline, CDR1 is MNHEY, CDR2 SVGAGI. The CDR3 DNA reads TGTGCCAGCAGTTCAACCGGGACAGGGACCTCCGGGGAGCTGTTTTTT. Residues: CASSSTGTGTSGELFF.

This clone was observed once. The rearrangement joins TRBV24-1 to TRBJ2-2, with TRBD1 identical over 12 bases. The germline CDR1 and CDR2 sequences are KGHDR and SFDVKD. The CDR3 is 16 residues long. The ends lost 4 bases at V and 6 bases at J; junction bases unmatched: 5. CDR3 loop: CATSDLGQGAAGELFF. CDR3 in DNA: TGTGCCACCAGTGACCTGGGACAGGGGGCTGCCGGGGAGCTGTTTTTT.

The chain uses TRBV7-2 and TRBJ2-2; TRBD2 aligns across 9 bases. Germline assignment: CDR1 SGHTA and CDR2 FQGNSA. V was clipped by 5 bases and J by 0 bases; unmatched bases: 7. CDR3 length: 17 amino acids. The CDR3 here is CASSQPLAGANTGELFF. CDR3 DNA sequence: TGTGCCAGCAGCCAACCCTTAGCGGGAGCGAACACCGGGGAGCTGTTTTTT.

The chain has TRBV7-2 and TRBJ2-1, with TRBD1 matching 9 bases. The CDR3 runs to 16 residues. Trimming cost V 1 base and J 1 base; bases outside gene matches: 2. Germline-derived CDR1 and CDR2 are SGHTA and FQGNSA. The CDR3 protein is CASSLVGTGSYNEQFF. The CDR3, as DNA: TGTGCCAGCAGCTTAGTAGGGACAGGGTCCTACAATGAGCAGTTCTTC.

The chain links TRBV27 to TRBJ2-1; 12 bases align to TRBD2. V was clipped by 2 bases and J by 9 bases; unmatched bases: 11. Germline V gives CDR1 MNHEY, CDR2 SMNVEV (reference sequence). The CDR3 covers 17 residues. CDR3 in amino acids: CASSLVAASGRAGEQFF. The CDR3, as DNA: TGTGCCAGCAGTTTAGTCGCGGCTAGCGGGAGGGCCGGTGAGCAGTTCTTC.

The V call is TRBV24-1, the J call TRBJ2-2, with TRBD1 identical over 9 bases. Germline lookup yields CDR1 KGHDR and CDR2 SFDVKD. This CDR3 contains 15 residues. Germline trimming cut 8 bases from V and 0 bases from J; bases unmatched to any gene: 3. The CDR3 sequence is CATTRTGANTGELFF. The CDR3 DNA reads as TGTGCCACCACCCGGACAGGGGCGAACACCGGGGAGCTGTTTTTT.

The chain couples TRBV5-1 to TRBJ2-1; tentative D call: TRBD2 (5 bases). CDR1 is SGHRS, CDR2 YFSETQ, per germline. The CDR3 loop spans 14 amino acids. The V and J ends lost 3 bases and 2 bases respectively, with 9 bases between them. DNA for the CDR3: TGCGCCAGCAGCTATAGCGAGCCCTACAATGAGCAGTTCTTC. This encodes CASSYSEPYNEQFF. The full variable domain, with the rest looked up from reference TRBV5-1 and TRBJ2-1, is KAGVTQTPRYLIKTRGQQVTLSCSPISGHRSVSWYQQTPGQGLQFLFEYFSETQRNKGNFPGRFSGRQFSNSRSEMNVSTLELGDSALYLCASSYSEPYNEQFFGPGTRLTVL.

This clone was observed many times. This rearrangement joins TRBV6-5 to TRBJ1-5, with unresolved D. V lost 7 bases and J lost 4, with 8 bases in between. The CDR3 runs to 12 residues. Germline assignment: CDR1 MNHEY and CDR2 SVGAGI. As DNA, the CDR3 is TGTGCCAGCACGCACAGAAATCAGCCCCAGCATTTT. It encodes CASTHRNQPQHF.

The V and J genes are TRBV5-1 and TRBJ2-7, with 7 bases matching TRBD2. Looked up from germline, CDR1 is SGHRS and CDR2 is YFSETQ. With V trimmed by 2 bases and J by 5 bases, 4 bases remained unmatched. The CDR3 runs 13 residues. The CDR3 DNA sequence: TGCGCCAGCAGCTTTACTAGCGCAAACGAGCAGTACTTC. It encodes CASSFTSANEQYF. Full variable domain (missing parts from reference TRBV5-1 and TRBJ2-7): KAGVTQTPRYLIKTRGQQVTLSCSPISGHRSVSWYQQTPGQGLQFLFEYFSETQRNKGNFPGRFSGRQFSNSRSEMNVSTLELGDSALYLCASSFTSANEQYFGPGTRLTVT.

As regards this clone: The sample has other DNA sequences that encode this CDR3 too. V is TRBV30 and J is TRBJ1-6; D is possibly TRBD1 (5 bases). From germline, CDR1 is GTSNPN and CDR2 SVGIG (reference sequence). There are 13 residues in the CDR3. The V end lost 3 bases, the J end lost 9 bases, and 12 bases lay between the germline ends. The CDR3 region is CAWRGTGGSPLHF. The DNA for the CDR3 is TGTGCCTGGAGAGGAACAGGCGGTTCACCCCTCCACTTT.

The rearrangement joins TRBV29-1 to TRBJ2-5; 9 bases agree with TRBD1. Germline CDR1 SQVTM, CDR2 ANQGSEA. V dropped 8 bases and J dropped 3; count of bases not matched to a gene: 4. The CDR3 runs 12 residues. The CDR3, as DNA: TGCAGCTCACGGACAGGGGAAGAGACCCAGTACTTC. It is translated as CSSRTGEETQYF.

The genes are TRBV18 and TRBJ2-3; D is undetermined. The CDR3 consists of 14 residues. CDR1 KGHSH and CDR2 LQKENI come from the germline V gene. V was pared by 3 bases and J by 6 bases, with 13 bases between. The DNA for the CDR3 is TGTGCCAGCTCACCCCGAGAAATCCCTGATACGCAGTATTTT. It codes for CASSPREIPDTQYF.

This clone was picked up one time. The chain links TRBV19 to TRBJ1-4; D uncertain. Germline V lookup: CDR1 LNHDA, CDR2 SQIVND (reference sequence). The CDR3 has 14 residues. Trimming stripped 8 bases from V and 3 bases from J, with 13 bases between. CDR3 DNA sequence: TGTGCCAGTCTCGCCACGGTGCCTAATGAAAAACTGTTTTTT. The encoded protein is CASLATVPNEKLFF.

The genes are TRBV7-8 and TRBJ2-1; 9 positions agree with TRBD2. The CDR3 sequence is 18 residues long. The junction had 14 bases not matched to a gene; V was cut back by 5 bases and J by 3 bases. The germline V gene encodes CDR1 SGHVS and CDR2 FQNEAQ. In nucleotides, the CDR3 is TGTGCCAGCAGCGTAGGGGGAGGGGGACTAGCTCTCTACAATGAGCAGTTCTTC. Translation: CASSVGGGGLALYNEQFF.

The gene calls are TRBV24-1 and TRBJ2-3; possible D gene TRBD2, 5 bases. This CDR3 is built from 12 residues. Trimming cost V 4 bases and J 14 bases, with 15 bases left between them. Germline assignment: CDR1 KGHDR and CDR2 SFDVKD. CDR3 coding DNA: TGTGCCACCAGTGACTTTGAGAAGCGGCCGTATTTT. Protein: CATSDFEKRPYF.